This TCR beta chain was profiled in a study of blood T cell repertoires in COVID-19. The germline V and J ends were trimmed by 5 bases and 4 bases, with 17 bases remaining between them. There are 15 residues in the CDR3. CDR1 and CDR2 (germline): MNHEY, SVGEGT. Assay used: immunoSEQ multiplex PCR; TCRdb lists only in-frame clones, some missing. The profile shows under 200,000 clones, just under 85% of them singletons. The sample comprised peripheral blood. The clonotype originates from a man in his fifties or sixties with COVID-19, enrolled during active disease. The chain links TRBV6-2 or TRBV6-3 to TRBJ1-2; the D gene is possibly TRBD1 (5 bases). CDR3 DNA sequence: TGTGCCAGCAGTCCGGGGGGACGGGCCCTCTATGGCTACACCTTC. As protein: CASSPGGRALYGYTF.